This TCR beta chain emerged from a study of cytomegalovirus exposure and HLA in healthy donors. Study summary: Out of 170 million or so T cells, an earlier analysis found fewer than 140 million unique TCR beta sequences in total. Overall study findings and caveats: Certain indistinguishable V segments, among them TRBV6-2 and TRBV6-3, were excluded. Presence/absence analysis assumed near-uniform sequencing depth across donors. A prior analysis recorded that most TCR beta V segments were productive about 87% or about 30% of the time.

Germline CDR1 is MDHEN and CDR2 is SYDVKM. The V end lost 1 base, the J end lost 0 bases, and 10 bases lay between the germline ends. The CDR3 totals 15 residues. With 60 Vbeta and 13 Jbeta primers, the PCR was carried out. Some clones are missing from TCRdb's copy, which holds only in-frame ones; the method was immunoSEQ multiplex PCR. Of 200,000 to 250,000 clones in the sample, about 80% are singletons; the top ten hold 1.4%. As to this clone: Its target is unknown.

This receptor was taken from a girl aged 5 to 17 in good health and CMV-seronegative. The sequenced sample consisted of PBMCs. J is TRBJ2-7 and V is TRBV28, with D possibly matching TRBD1 (6 bases). CDR3 in amino acids: CASSLLQGISYEQYF. In DNA form, the CDR3 reads TGTGCCAGCAGTTTATTACAGGGAATCTCCTACGAGCAGTACTTC.